This record concerns one TCR beta chain sequence. The target of this receptor is not known. Nothing much larger sits one base from this clone, and base qualities are not available. Trimming at the junction amounts to 1 base on V and 6 bases on J, and the germline ends lie 7 bases apart. The germline V gene (reference sequence) specifies LGHDT as CDR1 and YNNKEL as CDR2. The CDR3 runs 13 amino acids, cysteine and phenylalanine included. Only CDR3 DNA remains: 39 bases, in frame from the first base. Whole blood was collected in K2EDTA tubes by collaborating institutions according to the institutions' own protocols. For TCRbeta analysis, collaborators shipped samples in one of three forms: frozen whole blood, isolated PBMCs, or DNA extracted from either of those sample types. TCRbeta CDR3 regions were amplified from genomic DNA using the immunoSEQ Assay, a bias-controlled multiplex PCR. The study's own analysis went as follows. Nucleated cell counts per sample were estimated from amplification of reference gene primers within the assay. Sequence reads were collapsed and filtered to measure the absolute abundance of every unique TCRbeta CDR3 rearrangement. For each sample, productive Simpson clonality was calculated by taking the square root of Simpson's diversity index across productive rearrangements. The table comes from immuneACCESS by way of TCRdb, which keeps in-frame sequences with V and J called. Part of the clones is missing from these tables; in studies checked, under half for an unresolved V gene and the rest for unknown reasons. V, J and clone size are taken as reported in that table, and D and trimming were inferred from the DNA itself. In this sample the table shows 150,000 to 200,000 clones, 90% of which occur a single time. Together, the top ten hold approximately 0.56% of the sample.

The data originate from a study of blood T cell repertoires in COVID-19 (dated by TCRdb to 2020 to 2021). With respect to the entire study: Samples from collaborators originated in the United States, Italy and Spain and spanned both the acute and convalescent phases of COVID-19. The material from the prospective study consisted of cDNA or gDNA derived from T cells, B-cell-depleted T cells, or PBMCs. Deeply sampled blood TCRbeta repertoires from subjects exposed to, actively infected with, or recovered from COVID-19 were included in the dataset. A freely available public database, intended as a resource for researchers studying the immune response to SARS-CoV-2, is where the repertoires were released. Samples were obtained from the ongoing ImmuneRACE study (first 160 participants) and from over a thousand subjects provided by 6 global collaborators. Nearly every sample came with metadata listing a de-identified subject ID, COVID-19 status, age in years and sex. Where HLA class I and class II types were available, the types were taken from metadata supplied by the sample provider, not from assay-based typing.

Paper-wide results and their limitations: Clinical and demographic metadata were provided uncurated, with the amount varying by source and participant.

This TCR was recovered from a man in his fifties with acute or convalescent COVID-19. The source material was peripheral blood. The chain joins TRBV3-1 (or the pseudogene TRBV3-2) to TRBJ2-1; matching of 5 bases hints at TRBD2 as the D gene. The CDR3 is CASSQVGVNEQFF. The DNA sequence reads TGTGCCAGCAGCCAAGTCGGGGTCAATGAGCAGTTCTTC.